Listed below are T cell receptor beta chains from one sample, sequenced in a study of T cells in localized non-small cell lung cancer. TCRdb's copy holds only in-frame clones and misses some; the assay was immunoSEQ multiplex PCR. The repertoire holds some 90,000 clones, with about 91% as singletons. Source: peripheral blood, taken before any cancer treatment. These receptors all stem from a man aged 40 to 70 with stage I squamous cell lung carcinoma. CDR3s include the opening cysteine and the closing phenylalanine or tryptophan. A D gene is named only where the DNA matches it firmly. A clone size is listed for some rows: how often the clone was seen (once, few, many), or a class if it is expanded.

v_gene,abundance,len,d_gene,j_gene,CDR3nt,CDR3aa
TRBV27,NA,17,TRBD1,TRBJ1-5,TGTGCCAGCAGTTTAAGATCGGGACAGGGCAACAATCAGCCCCAGCATTTT,CASSLRSGQGNNQPQHF
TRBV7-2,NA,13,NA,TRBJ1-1,TGTGCCAGCAGCGTCACGGGGTACACTGAAGCTTTCTTT,CASSVTGYTEAFF
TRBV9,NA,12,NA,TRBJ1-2,TGTGCCAGCAGCGCTGAGGGCTATGGCTACACCTTC,CASSAEGYGYTF
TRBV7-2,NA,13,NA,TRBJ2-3,TGTGCCAGCAGCCCGCGGCCCTCAGATACGCAGTATTTT,CASSPRPSDTQYF
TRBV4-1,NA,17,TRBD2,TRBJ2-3,TGCGCCAGCAGCCAGCAAGAATCTAGCGGGGGGGCAAGTACGCAGTATTTT,CASSQQESSGGASTQYF
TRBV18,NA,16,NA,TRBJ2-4,TGTGCCAGCTCACCACCCACAGTTATAGCCAAAAACATTCAGTACTTC,CASSPPTVIAKNIQYF
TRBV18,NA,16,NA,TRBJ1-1,TGTGCCAGCTCACCCCGACAGGACCTAGCGTACACTGAAGCTTTCTTT,CASSPRQDLAYTEAFF
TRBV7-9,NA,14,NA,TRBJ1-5,TGTGCCAGCAGCTTAGAAGTAACCAATCAGCCCCAGCATTTT,CASSLEVTNQPQHF
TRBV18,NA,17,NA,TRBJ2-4,TGTGCCAGCTCACCTTGGGGTGCCCAATCATCCAAAAACATTCAGTACTTC,CASSPWGAQSSKNIQYF
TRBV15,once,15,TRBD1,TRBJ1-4,TGTGCCACCAGCAGAGGGAGGGGGCAAGGTGAAAAACTGTTTTTT,CATSRGRGQGEKLFF
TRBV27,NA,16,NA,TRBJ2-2,TGTGCCAGCAGTTGGGGTCGGGTAGCTGACACCGGGGAGCTGTTTTTT,CASSWGRVADTGELFF
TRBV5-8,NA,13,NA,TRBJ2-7,TGTGCCAGCAGCCGGGAGCCAAATTACGAGCAGTACTTC,CASSREPNYEQYF
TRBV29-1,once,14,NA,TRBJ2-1,TGCAGCGTTGAAGAACGGCGGGGAGGCATTGGGCAGTTCTTC,CSVEERRGGIGQFF
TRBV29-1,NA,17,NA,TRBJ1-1,TGCAGCGTTGTGGGGGGGATCCGGGGAGTAGGACGAACTGAAGCTTTCTTT,CSVVGGIRGVGRTEAFF
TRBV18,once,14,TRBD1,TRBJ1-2,TGTGCCAGCTCAATGCCCCGGGACAGCTATGGCTACACCTTC,CASSMPRDSYGYTF
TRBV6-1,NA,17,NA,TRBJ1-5,TGTGCCAGCAGTGGGCTGACATCTCAAATTAGCAATCAGCCCCAGCATTTT,CASSGLTSQISNQPQHF
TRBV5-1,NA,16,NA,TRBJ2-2,TGCGCCAGCAGCCCCCAACTCTCAGTGAACACCGGGGAGCTGTTTTTT,CASSPQLSVNTGELFF
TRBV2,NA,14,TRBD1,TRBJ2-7,TGTGCCAGCGGGACAGGGTCAAGCTCCTACGAGCAGTACTTC,CASGTGSSSYEQYF
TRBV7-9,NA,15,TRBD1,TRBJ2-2,TGTGCCAGCAGCAGAGACAGGGTGAACACCGGGGAGCTGTTTTTT,CASSRDRVNTGELFF
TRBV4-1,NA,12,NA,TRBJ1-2,TGCGCCAGCAGCCAGAGGCCGTATGGCTACACCTTC,CASSQRPYGYTF
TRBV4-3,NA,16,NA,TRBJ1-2,TGCGCCAGCAGCCAAGTGGGTCGACAGCCTAACTATGGCTACACCTTC,CASSQVGRQPNYGYTF
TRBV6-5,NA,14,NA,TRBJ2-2,TGTGCCAGCAGTTATGCCGGGTACTACGGGGAGCTGTTTTTT,CASSYAGYYGELFF
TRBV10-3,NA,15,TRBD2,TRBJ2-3,TGTGCCATCAGTGGACTAGCGGGGGGAGGCGATACGCAGTATTTT,CAISGLAGGGDTQYF
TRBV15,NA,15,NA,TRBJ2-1,TGTGCCACCAGCAGTCGCACTAGCCCGGGCTTGGAGCAGTTCTTC,CATSSRTSPGLEQFF
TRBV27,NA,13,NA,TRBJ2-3,TGTGCCAGCAGTTTTAGGGTTACAGATACGCAGTATTTT,CASSFRVTDTQYF
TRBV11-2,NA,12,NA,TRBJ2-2,TGTGCCAGCAGTCTTAACACCGGGGAGCTGTTTTTT,CASSLNTGELFF
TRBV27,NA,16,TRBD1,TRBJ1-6,TGTGCCAGCAGTTCCCCCGGGACAGCTTATAATTCACCCCTCCACTTT,CASSSPGTAYNSPLHF
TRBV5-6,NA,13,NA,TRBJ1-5,TGTGCCAGCAGTTCCGGACAGCATCAGCCCCAGCATTTT,CASSSGQHQPQHF
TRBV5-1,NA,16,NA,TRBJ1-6,TGCGCCAGCAGCTTGGGCCAGATCCGATCGGGTTCACCCCTCCACTTT,CASSLGQIRSGSPLHF
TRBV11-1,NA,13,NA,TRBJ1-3,TGTGCCAGCAGCGTGACGCAGGGAAACACCATATATTTT,CASSVTQGNTIYF
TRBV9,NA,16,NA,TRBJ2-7,TGTGCCAGCAGCGTTATGGGCCATCGGCAAACTGACGAGCAGTACTTC,CASSVMGHRQTDEQYF
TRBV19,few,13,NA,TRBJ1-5,TGTGCCAGTAGTAGCAGGGCCCGGCAGCCCCAGCATTTT,CASSSRARQPQHF
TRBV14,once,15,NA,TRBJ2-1,TGTGCCAGCAGCCTTTTGGCGGGGGCTCACAATGAGCAGTTCTTC,CASSLLAGAHNEQFF
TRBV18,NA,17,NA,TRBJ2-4,TGTGCCAGCTCACCAAGATCCGTCCCCTTAGCCAAAAACATTCAGTACTTC,CASSPRSVPLAKNIQYF
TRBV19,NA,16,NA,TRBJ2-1,TGTGCCAGTACCACCACTGAGCCTAGGGTACCCAATGAGCAGTTCTTC,CASTTTEPRVPNEQFF
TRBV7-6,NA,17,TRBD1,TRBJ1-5,TGTGCCAGCAGCCCAGGCGCGACAGGGAGCGTAGGTCAGCCCCAGCATTTT,CASSPGATGSVGQPQHF